The following is a TCR beta chain sequence with its context. The sample is drawn from a study of T cell repertoires in cytomegalovirus infection. The CDR3 is made up of 18 amino acids. V gave up 4 bases and J gave up 5 bases, with 26 bases separating them. Germline CDR1 LGHNA, CDR2 YNFKEQ. TCRdb independently ran MiXCR on the reads; one entry per CDR3 protein. This repertoire shows approximately 550,000 distinct CDR3 sequences, 16% found once; its top ten account for 20% to 30%. The sample was CD8+ T cells from PBMCs. The chain carries TRBV4-2 and TRBJ2-5, with D possibly matching TRBD2 (6 bases). The sequence derives from a human donor in good health (CMV status not recorded). Some clones in this sample may be carry-over from other donors' samples. CDR3 loop: CASSPRSRSGRAWETQYF. CDR3 in DNA: TGTGCCAGCAGCCCTAGATCACGAAGCGGGCGGGCCTGGGAGACCCAGTACTTC.